This T cell receptor (beta chain) was found in a study of cytomegalovirus exposure and HLA in healthy donors. Study findings and constraints: Altogether, 164 TCR beta chains were recorded as cytomegalovirus-associated.

The PCR ran on 60 Vbeta and 13 Jbeta primers. TCRdb's table, derived via immunoSEQ multiplex PCR, lists solely in-frame clones and lacks some. Of 140,000 to 150,000 clones detected, 70% to 85% appear once; the ten largest clones hold roughly 9.7%. Regarding this clone: Its specificity is unknown.

The donors were healthy bone marrow donors. The origin of this receptor is an older woman in good health and CMV-seropositive. Source material: PBMCs.

CDR3: CASSRGGLAIQETQYF. CDR3 DNA sequence: TGTGCCAGCAGTCGGGGGGGACTAGCGATTCAAGAGACCCAGTACTTC. V usage is TRBV7-9 and J usage is TRBJ2-5; 10 nucleotides agree with TRBD2. The CDR3 sequence is 16 residues long. In germline, CDR1 is SEHNR, CDR2 FQNEAQ (reference sequence). The trim removed 6 bases at V and 2 bases at J, leaving 9 bases unmatched.